These 25 T cell receptor beta chains came from one sample sequenced in a study of siplizumab effects on memory and regulatory T cells. Their antigens remain unidentified. Coculturing at 37°C lasted 5 to 7 days for the mixed lymphocyte reaction cells. Generated by immunoSEQ multiplex PCR, the TCRdb table keeps only in-frame clones and is missing some. This sample has 15,000 to 20,000 clones, with about 40% found just once. Sequencing used CFSE-low (dividing) CD4+ T cells sorted from an allogeneic mixed lymphocyte reaction. The receptors originated from a human donor in good health; the cells came from an allogeneic mixed lymphocyte reaction. Some clones in this sample may be carry-over from other donors' samples.

V is TRBV18 and J is TRBJ2-2; D is ambiguous. CDR1 and CDR2 from the germline V gene are KGHSH and LQKENI. The CDR3 is made up of 12 amino acids. Trimming took off 3 bases at V and 5 bases at J, with 4 bases between the two ends. The CDR3: CASSPGTGELFF. In nucleotides, the CDR3 is TGTGCCAGCTCACCCGGGACCGGGGAGCTGTTTTTT.

CDR3 in DNA: TGCAGCGCCCTCGGGGCGGGAGGAAGAGGCAATGAGCAGTTCTTC. It is translated as CSALGAGGRGNEQFF. The rearrangement uses TRBV29-1 and TRBJ2-1, with 8 bases aligning to TRBD2. This CDR3 has 15 amino acids. V gave up 7 bases and J gave up 6 bases; unmatched junction bases: 14. Germline V gene data show CDR1 as SQVTM and CDR2 as ANQGSEA.

For the CDR3, the DNA is TGTGCCAGCTCACCAGGGAGCGGGGGAAGCTACGAGCAGTACTTC. Translation gives CASSPGSGGSYEQYF. The V gene is TRBV18, the J gene TRBJ2-7, with 8 bases aligning to TRBD2. The ends lost 2 bases at V and 3 bases at J; junction bases unmatched: 6. This CDR3 is built from 15 residues. In germline, CDR1 is KGHSH, CDR2 LQKENI.

The CDR3 reads CASSPQRDNEQFF. CDR3 nucleotides: TGTGCCAGCTCACCACAGAGGGACAATGAGCAGTTCTTC. The genes are TRBV18 and TRBJ2-1, with D perhaps matching TRBD2 (5 bases). The ends were cut back, 1 base at V and 5 bases at J, with 6 bases in the middle. Germline CDR1 and CDR2: KGHSH and LQKENI. The CDR3 loop spans 13 amino acids.

The V gene is TRBV7-9, the J gene TRBJ1-2; no reliable D call. The CDR3 sequence is 15 residues long. V lost 1 base to trimming and J lost 6 bases, with 15 bases between them. The germline gives CDR1 SEHNR, CDR2 FQNEAQ (reference sequence). The CDR3 spells CASSLVLGLTNGYTF. CDR3 sequence (DNA): TGTGCCAGCAGCTTAGTACTAGGACTCACAAATGGCTACACCTTC.

In this sample, this clone turned up a few times. The rearrangement joins TRBV9 to TRBJ2-2, with 7 positions matching TRBD1. This CDR3 region has 15 residues. Trimming took 0 bases from V and 7 from J; bases not matched to a gene: 6. CDR1 SGDLS and CDR2 YYNGEE come from the germline V gene. CDR3 region: CASSVATQGIGELFF. The CDR3 nucleotides read TGTGCCAGCAGCGTAGCTACACAGGGGATCGGGGAGCTGTTTTTT.

This clone appeared a single time. The chain links TRBV7-8 to TRBJ2-1, with no clear D. The CDR3 length is 16 residues. The germline V and J ends were trimmed by 2 bases and 0 bases, with 11 bases remaining between them. CDR1 is SGHVS and CDR2 is FQNEAQ in the germline V gene. The CDR3 DNA sequence: TGTGCCAGCAGCTTACACGGTCTCATCTCCTACAATGAGCAGTTCTTC. It translates to CASSLHGLISYNEQFF.

The chain employs TRBV11-3 and TRBJ2-3, with a possible D match to TRBD2 (6 bases). The CDR3 consists of 16 residues. Germline lookup yields CDR1 SGHNT and CDR2 YENEEA. The V and J ends lost 5 bases and 0 bases respectively, with 15 bases between them. The DNA for the CDR3 is TGTGCCAGCAGCGCGGCCGGGACTTTGAGCACAGATACGCAGTATTTT. It yields the protein CASSAAGTLSTDTQYF.

The chain carries TRBV7-2 and TRBJ2-5; D remains ambiguous. Germline assignment: CDR1 SGHTA and CDR2 FQGNSA. This CDR3 is built from 13 residues. V lost 1 base and J 7 bases, leaving 10 bases between the germline ends. This chain's CDR3 is CASSLGEWVTQYF. CDR3 sequence (DNA): TGTGCCAGCAGCTTAGGGGAATGGGTGACCCAGTACTTC. Full variable domain (outside the CDR3, taken from reference TRBV7-2 and TRBJ2-5): GAGVSQSPSNKVTEKGKDVELRCDPISGHTALYWYRQSLGQGLEFLIYFQGNSAPDKSGLPSDRFSAERTGGSVSTLTIQRTQQEDSAVYLCASSLGEWVTQYFGPGTRLLVL.

The chain uses TRBV6-5 and TRBJ1-5, with a weak D call TRBD1 (6 bases). This CDR3 comprises 14 residues. V was trimmed by 4 bases and J by 7 bases, leaving 14 bases between them. In germline, CDR1 is MNHEY, CDR2 SVGAGI. The CDR3 spells CASSSIRGDQPQHF. Here the CDR3 DNA reads TGTGCCAGCAGTTCCATCAGGGGAGACCAGCCCCAGCATTTT.

The chain carries TRBV12-5 and TRBJ2-5; unclear D gene. The CDR3 loop spans 16 amino acids. V lost 0 bases, J lost 4 bases, and 15 bases lay in between. Per germline, CDR1 LGHNT and CDR2 FRNRAP. DNA for the CDR3: TGTGCTAGTGGTTTGGTATCAGTGGTCACCTCAGAGACCCAGTACTTC. Encoded protein: CASGLVSVVTSETQYF.

The genes are TRBV5-1 and TRBJ2-7; D is uncertain. Trimming took 3 bases from V and 3 from J, leaving 10 bases between them. CDR1 is SGHRS and CDR2 is YFSETQ in the germline V gene. The CDR3 runs 13 residues. CDR3 DNA sequence: TGCGCCAGCAGCTACCAGCCCGGCTACGAGCAGTACTTC. It yields the protein CASSYQPGYEQYF.

This clone has at least ten counts. The rearrangement joins TRBV4-1 to TRBJ2-7; 12 positions agree with TRBD1. CDR1 MGHRA and CDR2 YSYEKL come from the germline V gene. V gave up 3 bases and J gave up 4 bases; unmatched junction bases: 7. CDR3 length: 16 amino acids. The CDR3 spells CASSQPPGQGAYEQYF. CDR3 nucleotides: TGCGCCAGCAGCCAGCCACCGGGACAGGGGGCTTACGAGCAGTACTTC.

This clone has just a few counts. The chain recombines TRBV6-6 with TRBJ1-4; D perhaps matches TRBD1 (5 bases). Deletions cut 2 bases from V and 8 bases from J, with 18 bases between. Per the germline V gene, CDR1 is MNHNY and CDR2 is SVGAGI (reference sequence). The CDR3 sequence is 16 residues long. The CDR3 nucleotides read TGTGCCAGCAGTTACGGTTTGTGGCAGGGCGGCGAAAAACTGTTTTTT. Translation gives CASSYGLWQGGEKLFF.

This clone was seen only a few times. This chain joins TRBV5-4 and TRBJ2-3; 10 bases line up with TRBD1. Per the germline V gene, CDR1 is SGHNT and CDR2 is YYREEE (reference sequence). V trimming: 4 bases; J trimming: 2 bases; junction bases outside the gene matches: 7. This CDR3 region has 16 residues. The CDR3 is CASSRRTGGNTDTQYF. DNA of the CDR3: TGTGCCAGCAGCCGCCGGACAGGGGGTAACACAGATACGCAGTATTTT. The full variable domain, completed using reference TRBV5-4 and TRBJ2-3, is ETGVTQSPTHLIKTRGQQVTLRCSSQSGHNTVSWYQQALGQGPQFIFQYYREEENGRGNFPPRFSGLQFPNYSSELNVNALELDDSALYLCASSRRTGGNTDTQYFGPGTRLTVL.

This clone is termed medium-sized (0.01 to 0.1%). The rearrangement links TRBV18 to TRBJ1-1; 10 bases align to TRBD1. V trimming: 1 base; J trimming: 5 bases; junction bases outside the gene matches: 13. The CDR3 covers 18 residues. CDR1 is KGHSH, CDR2 LQKENI, per germline. This CDR3 reads CASSPLTGTGAGGTEAFF. For the CDR3, the DNA is TGTGCCAGCTCACCACTAACCGGGACAGGGGCCGGCGGGACTGAAGCTTTCTTT.

The chain recombines TRBV9 with TRBJ2-2, with D uncertain. V gave up 0 bases and J gave up 8 bases, with 20 bases separating them. The germline V gene encodes CDR1 SGDLS and CDR2 YYNGEE. This CDR3 is built from 17 residues. The CDR3 sequence: CASSVASVLDVMGELFF. CDR3 nucleotides: TGTGCCAGCAGCGTAGCATCCGTCCTAGATGTCATGGGGGAGCTGTTTTTT. Looking up the rest from reference TRBV9 and TRBJ2-2 gives the full variable domain: DSGVTQTPKHLITATGQRVTLRCSPRSGDLSVYWYQQSLDQGLQFLIQYYNGEERAKGNILERFSAQQFPDLHSELNLSSLELGDSALYFCASSVASVLDVMGELFFGEGSRLTVL.

The CDR3: CASSEPASGSLNEQFF. DNA of the CDR3: TGCGCCAGCAGTGAGCCGGCTAGCGGGAGTTTGAATGAGCAGTTCTTC. The chain recombines TRBV10-1 with TRBJ2-1; 10 bases are shared with TRBD2. With V trimmed by 2 bases and J by 7 bases, 8 bases remained unmatched. The germline V gene encodes CDR1 WNHNN and CDR2 SYGVQD (reference sequence). The CDR3 is 16 amino acids.

The rearrangement uses TRBV2 and TRBJ1-5; 7 nucleotides line up with TRBD1. Germline CDR1 is SNHLY and CDR2 is FYNNEI. This CDR3 region has 15 residues. V lost 7 bases to trimming and J lost 5 bases; unmatched junction nucleotides: 11. The CDR3 spells CASNKQGLEDQPQHF. The CDR3 nucleotides read TGTGCCAGCAACAAACAGGGGTTGGAGGATCAGCCCCAGCATTTT.

The V gene is TRBV12-5, the J gene TRBJ2-7; D gene uncertain. The V end lost 3 bases, the J end lost 1 base, and 4 bases lay between the germline ends. This CDR3 contains 12 residues. Germline CDR1 is LGHNT and CDR2 is FRNRAP. The CDR3, as DNA: TGTGCTAGTGGTTTTTTGTCCTACGAGCAGTACTTC. Protein: CASGFLSYEQYF. Together with reference TRBV12-5 and TRBJ2-7, the CDR3 gives the full variable domain: DARVTQTPRHKVTEMGQEVTMRCQPILGHNTVFWYRQTMMQGLELLAYFRNRAPLDDSGMPKDRFSAEMPDATLATLKIQPSEPRDSAVYFCASGFLSYEQYFGPGTRLTVT.

By its share, this clone is medium-sized (0.01 to 0.1%). The rearrangement links TRBV29-1 to TRBJ1-1, with a weak D call TRBD1 (6 bases). Trimming removed 2 bases at V and 3 bases at J, with 16 bases between. The CDR3 totals 15 residues. Looked up from germline, CDR1 is SQVTM and CDR2 is ANQGSEA. For the CDR3, the DNA is TGCAGCGTTGAAAAGAGGGGGAGATTGGACACTGAAGCTTTCTTT. This gives the protein CSVEKRGRLDTEAFF.

The rearrangement links TRBV6-5 to TRBJ1-1, with D hard to call. In germline, CDR1 is MNHEY, CDR2 SVGAGI. CDR3 length: 15 amino acids. V lost 6 bases and J 5 bases, leaving 19 bases between the germline ends. CDR3 amino acids: CASRYRGVRWTEAFF. The DNA of the CDR3 is TGTGCCAGCAGATATCGTGGGGTAAGATGGACTGAAGCTTTCTTT.

This clone was seen only a few times. The chain links TRBV6-1 to TRBJ1-2; D is undetermined. The CDR3 sequence is 12 residues long. Germline V gene sequence: CDR1 MNHNS, CDR2 SASEGT. V lost 5 bases, J lost 4 bases, and 8 bases lay in between. CDR3 nucleotide sequence: TGTGCCAGCAGTCACATCACCTATGGCTACACCTTC. The encoded protein is CASSHITYGYTF.

The chain carries TRBV4-1 and TRBJ1-3; no reliable D call. Germline CDR1 and CDR2: MGHRA and YSYEKL. CDR3 size: 17 residues. Deletions cut 0 bases from V and 1 base from J, with 13 bases between. The CDR3: CASSQESPGASGNTIYF. CDR3 DNA sequence: TGCGCCAGCAGCCAAGAATCCCCAGGAGCTTCTGGAAACACCATATATTTT.

In its sample, this clone was seen many times. This chain joins TRBV19 and TRBJ2-2; the match to TRBD1 covers 9 bases. V gave up 4 bases and J gave up 6 bases; unmatched junction bases: 15. This CDR3 is built from 18 residues. The germline CDR1 and CDR2 sequences are LNHDA and SQIVND (reference sequence). CDR3 protein: CASSTRRQGVLLAGELFF. CDR3 coding DNA: TGTGCCAGTAGTACGAGAAGACAGGGGGTGTTACTTGCCGGGGAGCTGTTTTTT.